These 17 T cell receptor beta chains originate from one sample sequenced in a study of cytomegalovirus exposure and HLA in healthy donors. The table came from immunoSEQ multiplex PCR; TCRdb's copy has only in-frame clones and leaves some out. The sample lists about 160,000 clones; around 88% were seen once. Sequenced sample: PBMCs. The receptors shown here come from a woman aged 18-29 years in good health and CMV-seronegative.

This chain connects TRBV15 to TRBJ1-2, with a possible D match to TRBD1 (5 bases). The germline V gene encodes CDR1 LNHNV and CDR2 YYDKDF (reference sequence). The CDR3 has 13 residues. Between the trimmed V and J ends, which lost 8 bases and 13 bases, there was a span of 23 bases. The CDR3 nucleotides are TGTGCCACCTCCCTACGACCGGGGGAGCTCAGCACCTTC. The encoded protein is CATSLRPGELSTF.

This clone appeared a few times. The rearrangement links TRBV6-1 to TRBJ2-7, with a possible D match to TRBD2 (5 bases). Germline V CDR1 and CDR2: MNHNS, SASEGT. Trimming took off 7 bases at V and 5 bases at J, with 18 bases between the two ends. The CDR3 is 14 residues long. Here the CDR3 reads CASIFALVRDEQYF. CDR3 coding DNA: TGTGCCAGCATCTTCGCACTAGTTCGGGACGAGCAGTACTTC.

This chain links TRBV5-1 with TRBJ1-3; D remains unclear. CDR1 is SGHRS, CDR2 YFSETQ, per germline. The CDR3 is 17 residues long. Trimming pared 4 bases from V and 4 bases from J, leaving 21 bases between. The CDR3 nucleotides read TGCGCCAGCAGCCCGGAGGTTACCCCGGGGTCCGGAAACACCATATATTTT. Its translation: CASSPEVTPGSGNTIYF.

Here the CDR3 reads CSVSTGTGVSEGTEAFF. CDR3 coding DNA: TGCAGCGTCTCCACCGGGACAGGGGTGTCGGAAGGGACTGAAGCTTTCTTT. This chain joins TRBV29-1 and TRBJ1-1; 10 bases are shared with TRBD1. In germline, CDR1 is SQVTM, CDR2 ANQGSEA. CDR3 length equals 17 residues. The V and J ends lost 6 bases and 5 bases, in that order; junction bases with no gene match: 18. The entire variable domain, with the rest obtained from reference TRBV29-1 and TRBJ1-1, is as follows: SAVISQKPSRDICQRGTSLTIQCQVDSQVTMMFWYRQQPGQSLTLIATANQGSEATYESGFVIDKFPISRPNLTFSTLTVSNMSPEDSSIYLCSVSTGTGVSEGTEAFFGQGTRLTVV.

This clone was seen a single time. The V gene is TRBV5-1, the J gene TRBJ1-4, with TRBD1 identical over 8 bases. Per germline, CDR1 SGHRS and CDR2 YFSETQ. V lost 5 bases, J lost 8 bases, and 23 bases stayed unmatched. CDR3 size: 19 residues. The CDR3 nucleotides are TGCGCCAGCAGTTCTAAGCTCTGGGACAGGCGGGATGAAGAAGAAAAACTGTTTTTT. Amino acids: CASSSKLWDRRDEEEKLFF. The full variable domain, with the rest looked up from reference TRBV5-1 and TRBJ1-4, is KAGVTQTPRYLIKTRGQQVTLSCSPISGHRSVSWYQQTPGQGLQFLFEYFSETQRNKGNFPGRFSGRQFSNSRSEMNVSTLELGDSALYLCASSSKLWDRRDEEEKLFFGSGTQLSVL.

The chain carries TRBV6-6 and TRBJ2-2, with 7 nucleotides matching TRBD2. The CDR3 has 14 residues. Germline loops: CDR1 MNHNY, CDR2 SVGAGI (reference sequence). J lost 5 bases, V lost 4 bases, and 4 bases had no gene match. CDR3 region: CASSLSGETGELFF. The CDR3 nucleotides read TGTGCCAGCAGTTTGAGCGGGGAAACCGGGGAGCTGTTTTTT.

The chain has TRBV10-3 and TRBJ2-7; 8 positions agree with TRBD1. Germline CDR1 reads ENHRY; CDR2 reads SYGVKD. The length of the CDR3 is 14 residues. V lost 10 bases to trimming and J lost 0 bases; unmatched junction nucleotides: 8. CDR3 amino acids: CATSGTGSSYEQYF. The CDR3 bases are TGTGCCACGTCCGGGACAGGAAGCTCCTACGAGCAGTACTTC.

V gene TRBV10-2 combines with J gene TRBJ1-2; a weak D match, TRBD1 (5 bases). This CDR3 has 14 amino acids. Germline loops: CDR1 WSHSY, CDR2 SAAADI. V was trimmed by 5 bases and J by 11 bases, leaving 21 bases between them. The CDR3 bases are TGCGCCAGCAGTCTGTCGACAGTCTATGGTTTATACACCTTC. This codes for CASSLSTVYGLYTF.

The chain is built from TRBV1 and TRBJ2-3; the table's D gene call, TRBD2, was not cross checked with the DNA. TRBV1 is described as a pseudogene. The CDR3 covers 14 residues. In DNA form, the CDR3 reads TGCACCAGCAGCCAGGTACTCCGCACAGATACGCAGTATTTT. Protein product: CTSSQVLRTDTQYF.

The rearrangement uses TRBV6-5 and TRBJ2-7; D perhaps matches TRBD1 (6 bases). The germline gives CDR1 MNHEY, CDR2 SVGAGI. The CDR3 spans 13 residues. The V and J ends lost 2 bases and 9 bases respectively, with 14 bases between them. The CDR3 is CASSYEGVGWQYF. The DNA of the CDR3 is TGTGCCAGCAGTTACGAGGGGGTAGGTTGGCAGTACTTC.

In its sample, this clone was seen a few times. The chain has TRBV6-5 and TRBJ1-2; TRBD1 might be the D (5 bases). V lost 2 bases, J lost 8 bases, and 12 bases lay in between. The CDR3 extends over 13 amino acids. From germline, CDR1 is MNHEY and CDR2 SVGAGI. The chain's CDR3 is CASSYMTQGGYTF. For the CDR3, the DNA is TGTGCCAGCAGTTACATGACGCAGGGCGGCTACACCTTC.

V and J are TRBV21-1 and TRBJ1-2; the DNA was not used to check the table's D call, TRBD1. TRBV21-1 is flagged as a pseudogene. This CDR3 contains 16 residues. The CDR3 coding sequence is TGTGCCAGCAGCAAAGCGCAGGGGACAGGGAGCTATGGCTACACCTTC. Residues: CASSKAQGTGSYGYTF.

The CDR3 DNA reads as TGTGCCAGCAGCTTACTGGGCGGGGGATTACAAGAGACCCAGTACTTC. Residues: CASSLLGGGLQETQYF. This rearrangement joins TRBV7-9 to TRBJ2-5, with 7 bases identical to TRBD2. Germline CDR1 reads SEHNR; CDR2 reads FQNEAQ (reference sequence). The CDR3 runs 16 residues. V lost 2 bases and J lost 2; bases outside the gene matches: 8.

This chain connects TRBV5-1 to TRBJ2-1, with TRBD2 as a possible D gene (5 bases). The CDR3 length is 15 residues. Germline V gene data show CDR1 as SGHRS and CDR2 as YFSETQ. Trimming took off 4 bases at V and 6 bases at J, with 17 bases between the two ends. The CDR3 spells CASSPGSRTANEQFF. In DNA, the CDR3 is TGCGCCAGCAGCCCGGGGTCACGTACCGCCAATGAGCAGTTCTTC.

This clone has a handful of counts. The V gene is TRBV19, the J gene TRBJ2-7; D may be TRBD1 (5 bases). CDR1 is LNHDA, CDR2 SQIVND, per germline (reference sequence). The ends were cut back, 4 bases at V and 6 bases at J, with 16 bases in the middle. This CDR3 is 14 amino acids long. CDR3 residues: CASSTYRQYAEQYF. CDR3 sequence (DNA): TGTGCCAGTAGTACGTATCGACAGTATGCCGAGCAGTACTTC.

The J gene is TRBJ2-7, the V gene TRBV27, with a tentative D call TRBD2 (5 bases). The CDR3 runs to 14 residues. V dropped 10 bases and J dropped 0 bases, with 16 bases sitting between them. The germline CDR1 and CDR2 sequences are MNHEY and SMNVEV (reference sequence). CDR3 amino acids: CATREGLSSYEQYF. Written as DNA, the CDR3 is TGTGCCACTCGAGAGGGCCTTAGCTCCTACGAGCAGTACTTC.

This clone appeared once. This chain links TRBV11-2 with TRBJ2-7; 8 positions agree with TRBD1. The CDR3 is made up of 12 amino acids. Germline-derived CDR1 and CDR2 are SGHAT and FQNNGV. V gave up 3 bases and J gave up 7 bases; unmatched junction bases: 2. As DNA, the CDR3 is TGTGCCAGCAGCTTTTACAGGGGGGAGCAGTACTTC. This sequence encodes CASSFYRGEQYF.